This T cell receptor beta chain comes out of a study of vaccination and CD4 T cells after COVID-19. Germline assignment: CDR1 DFQATT and CDR2 SNEGSKA (reference sequence). V dropped 3 bases and J dropped 9 bases, with 12 bases sitting between them. CDR3 length: 12 amino acids. Treatment specified: roughly ten-day PBMC culture with coronavirus spike peptide pools or control peptides (ViraFEST assay). An Oncomine TCR Beta short-read assay was used to sequence the DNA from cultured CD4+ T cells. TCRdb called the PCR reads again in MiXCR, with one record for every CDR3 protein. In the table there are roughly 24,000 distinct CDR3 sequences, approximately 37% of which are singletons. This clonotype showed up just a few times. Its antigen is still unknown.

The sample taken for sequencing was CD4+ T cells from blood, cultured in vitro. The chain is built from TRBV20-1 and TRBJ2-1; no reliable D call. This TCR came from a human donor who had recovered from COVID-19. In DNA, the CDR3 is TGCAGTGCTAGCTCGCACTCAGGTGAGCAGTTCTTC. Its translation is CSASSHSGEQFF.